These 2 T cell receptor beta chains were sequenced from one sample in a study of T cells in Graves' hyperthyroidism and ophthalmopathy. RNA transcripts served as the template for amplifying TCR beta CDR3 regions. During a first-round RT-PCR of the TCR CDR3, the HTBI primer set was used. TCRdb re-called the multiplex PCR reads through MiXCR, storing one row per CDR3 protein. Counted here are more than 550,000 distinct CDR3 sequences, 18% occurring once; the ten biggest clones make up about a sixth. Input material: blood. All receptors come from a woman aged 50 to 60 with Graves' hyperthyroidism that later progressed to Graves' ophthalmopathy.

The V and J genes are TRBV9 and TRBJ2-7; 9 bases line up with TRBD1. Per germline, CDR1 SGDLS and CDR2 YYNGEE. V was pared by 4 bases and J by 6 bases, with 8 bases of the junction left unmatched. The CDR3 covers 14 residues. CDR3 in amino acids: CASSSGTGSSEQYF. The DNA for the CDR3 is TGTGCCAGCAGCTCCGGGACAGGGTCGTCCGAGCAGTACTTC.

In its sample, this clonotype was seen a few times. The V and J genes are TRBV2 and TRBJ1-5; 8 bases line up with TRBD1. This CDR3 comprises 16 residues. J lost 4 bases, V lost 6 bases, and 11 bases had no gene match. CDR1 and CDR2 (germline): SNHLY, FYNNEI. This CDR3 is CASRGTRDRSNQPQHF. DNA for the CDR3: TGTGCCAGCAGGGGCACCCGGGACAGGAGTAATCAGCCCCAGCATTTT.